This is a list of T cell receptor beta chains from one sample in a study of blood T cell repertoires in COVID-19. Some clones are missing from TCRdb's copy, which holds only in-frame ones; the method was immunoSEQ multiplex PCR. In the table there are 200,000 to 250,000 clones, 87% of which are singletons. Sequenced sample: peripheral blood. All receptors derive from a young man with active or convalescent COVID-19. Both conserved end residues are trimmed from each CDR3. The D gene is left open where the match is weak.

D gene: TRBD2
V gene: TRBV4-1
CDR3 protein: ASSQGGSSGSYEQF

D gene: TRBD1
V gene: TRBV6-5
CDR3 protein: ASRQGSSGNTIY

D gene: TRBD1
V gene: TRBV11-2
CDR3 protein: ASNGQGGLGSNQPQH

D gene: TRBD2
V gene: TRBV28
CDR3 protein: ASRTGRTNTGELF

D gene: TRBD2
V gene: TRBV29-1
CDR3 protein: SVKTSGSSDTQY

D gene: TRBD2
V gene: TRBV29-1
CDR3 protein: SGSSLAGGSNEQF

D gene: TRBD1
V gene: TRBV5-1
CDR3 protein: ASSPGQQGLGQY

D gene: -
V gene: TRBV29-1
CDR3 protein: SARGRGDTNYGYT

D gene: -
V gene: TRBV2
CDR3 protein: ASSDFGMNTEAF

D gene: TRBD1
V gene: TRBV3-1/TRBV3-2
CDR3 protein: ASSQDFQGAWAEAF